The following is a T cell receptor (beta chain) sequence with its context. Its antigen is not identified. This sample was taken from a study of cytomegalovirus exposure and HLA in healthy donors. Study-wide context: Drawn from HLA-typed donors, around 85 million unique TCRs were held in an early data release.

Germline assignment: CDR1 SGHDT and CDR2 YYEEEE. Unmatched junction bases numbered 5, after V lost 4 bases and J lost 7 bases. The CDR3 is made up of 14 amino acids. Whole-study findings and limits: For most TCR beta V segments, an earlier analysis put the productive rate at about 87% or about 30% of the time. It has been reported that TCR beta sequences accurately predicted the HLA-A and HLA-B alleles of most subjects.

Primers for the PCR totalled 60 Vbeta and 13 Jbeta. TCRdb's table, derived via immunoSEQ multiplex PCR, lists solely in-frame clones and lacks some. The data show about 170,000 clones, approximately 80% seen once. This chain uses TRBV5-6 with TRBJ1-6; 7 bases map to TRBD1. This clonotype was sampled from a male donor in good health and CMV-seronegative. The specimen sequenced was PBMCs. CDR3 DNA: TGTGCCAGCAGCCCGAGGGGACAGAATTCACCCCTCCACTTT. This encodes CASSPRGQNSPLHF.